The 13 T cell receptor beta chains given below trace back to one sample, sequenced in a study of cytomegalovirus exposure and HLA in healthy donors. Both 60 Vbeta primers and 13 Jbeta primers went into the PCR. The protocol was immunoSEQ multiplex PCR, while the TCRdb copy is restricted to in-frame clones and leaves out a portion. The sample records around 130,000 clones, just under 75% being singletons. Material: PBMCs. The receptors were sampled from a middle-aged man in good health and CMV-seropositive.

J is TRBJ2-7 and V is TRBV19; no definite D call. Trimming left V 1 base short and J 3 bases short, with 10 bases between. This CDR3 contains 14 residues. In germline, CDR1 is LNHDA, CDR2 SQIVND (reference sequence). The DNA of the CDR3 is TGTGCCAGTAGTATAGTAACGGTCCTCTACGAGCAGTACTTC. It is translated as CASSIVTVLYEQYF.

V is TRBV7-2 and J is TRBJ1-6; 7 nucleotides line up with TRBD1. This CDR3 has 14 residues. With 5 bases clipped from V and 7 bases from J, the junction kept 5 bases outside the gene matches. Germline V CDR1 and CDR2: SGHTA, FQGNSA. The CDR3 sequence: CASSQTGWNSPLHF. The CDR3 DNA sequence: TGTGCCAGCAGCCAGACAGGGTGGAATTCACCCCTCCACTTT.

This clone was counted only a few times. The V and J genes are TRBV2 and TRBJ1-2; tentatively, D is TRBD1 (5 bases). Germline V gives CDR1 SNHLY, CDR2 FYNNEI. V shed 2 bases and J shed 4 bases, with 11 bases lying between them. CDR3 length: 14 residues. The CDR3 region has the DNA TGTGCCAGCAGTGAACAGGGTTTTGGCTATGGCTACACCTTC. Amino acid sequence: CASSEQGFGYGYTF.

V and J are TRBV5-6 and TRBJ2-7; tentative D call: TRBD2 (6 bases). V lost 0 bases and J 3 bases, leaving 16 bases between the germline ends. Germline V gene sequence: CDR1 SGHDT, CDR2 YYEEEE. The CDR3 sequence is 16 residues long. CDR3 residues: CASSLGGGDEGYEQYF. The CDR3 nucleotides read TGTGCCAGCAGCTTGGGGGGCGGGGACGAGGGCTACGAGCAGTACTTC.

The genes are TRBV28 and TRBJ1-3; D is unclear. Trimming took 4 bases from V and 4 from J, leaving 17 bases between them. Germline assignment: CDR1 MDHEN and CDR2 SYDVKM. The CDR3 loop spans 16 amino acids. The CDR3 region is CASSSNDNWAGNTIYF. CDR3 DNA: TGTGCCAGCAGTTCTAACGATAATTGGGCCGGAAACACCATATATTTT.

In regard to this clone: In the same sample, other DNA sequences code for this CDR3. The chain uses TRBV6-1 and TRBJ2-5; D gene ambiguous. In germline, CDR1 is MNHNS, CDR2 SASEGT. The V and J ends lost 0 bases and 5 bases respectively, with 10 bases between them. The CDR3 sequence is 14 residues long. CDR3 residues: CASSEAPGWETQYF. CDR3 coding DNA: TGTGCCAGCAGTGAAGCGCCCGGGTGGGAGACCCAGTACTTC.

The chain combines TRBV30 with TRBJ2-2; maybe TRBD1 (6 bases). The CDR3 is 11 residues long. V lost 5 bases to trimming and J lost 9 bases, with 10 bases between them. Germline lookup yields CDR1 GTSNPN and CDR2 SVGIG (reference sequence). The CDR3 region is CAWDRRRELFF. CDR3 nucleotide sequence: TGTGCCTGGGACAGGCGCAGGGAGCTGTTTTTT.

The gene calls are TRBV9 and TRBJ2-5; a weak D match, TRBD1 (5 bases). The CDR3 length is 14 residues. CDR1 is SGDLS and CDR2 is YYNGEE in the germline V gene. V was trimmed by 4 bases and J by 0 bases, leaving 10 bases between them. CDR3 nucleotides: TGTGCCAGCAGCCGAAGGGGCAACCAAGAGACCCAGTACTTC. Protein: CASSRRGNQETQYF.

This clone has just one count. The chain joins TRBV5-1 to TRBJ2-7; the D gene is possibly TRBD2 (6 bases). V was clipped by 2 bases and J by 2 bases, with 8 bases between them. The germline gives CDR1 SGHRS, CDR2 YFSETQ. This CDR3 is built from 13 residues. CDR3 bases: TGCGCCAGCAGCTTCGGGGGAGCCTACGAGCAGTACTTC. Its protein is CASSFGGAYEQYF.

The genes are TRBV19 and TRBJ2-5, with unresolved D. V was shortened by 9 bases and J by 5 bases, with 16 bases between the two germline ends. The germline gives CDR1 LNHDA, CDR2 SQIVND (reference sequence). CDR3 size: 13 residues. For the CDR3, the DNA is TGTGCCAGAGCTAGATACCACGGGGAGACCCAGTACTTC. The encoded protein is CARARYHGETQYF.

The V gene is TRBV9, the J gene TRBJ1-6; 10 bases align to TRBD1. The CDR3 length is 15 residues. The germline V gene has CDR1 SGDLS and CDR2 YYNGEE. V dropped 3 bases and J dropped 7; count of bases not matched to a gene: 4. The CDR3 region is CASSATGGGNSPLHF. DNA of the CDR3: TGTGCCAGCAGCGCGACAGGGGGCGGAAATTCACCCCTCCACTTT.

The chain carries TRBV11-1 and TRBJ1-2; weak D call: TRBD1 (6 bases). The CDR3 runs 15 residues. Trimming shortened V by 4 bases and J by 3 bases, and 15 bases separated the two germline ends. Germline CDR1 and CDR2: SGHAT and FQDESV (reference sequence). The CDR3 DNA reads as TGTGCCAGCAGCTCTACAGGGAGATCCTACTATGGCTACACCTTC. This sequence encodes CASSSTGRSYYGYTF.

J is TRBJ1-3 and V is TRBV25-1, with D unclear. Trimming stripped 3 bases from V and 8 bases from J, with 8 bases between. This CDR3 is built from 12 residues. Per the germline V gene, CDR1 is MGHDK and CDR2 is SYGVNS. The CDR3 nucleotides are TGTGCCAGCAGTGATTACCCGGACACCATATATTTT. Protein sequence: CASSDYPDTIYF.